Listed below are T cell receptor beta chains from one sample, sequenced in a study of cytomegalovirus exposure and HLA in healthy donors. This table comes from immunoSEQ multiplex PCR, and its TCRdb copy is limited to in-frame clones, with some not included. This sample's table has 45,000 or so clones. Sample: PBMCs. The receptors were gathered from a male donor in good health and CMV-seronegative. Each CDR3 is given with its conserved first and last residue. The D gene is left open where the match is weak.

TRBV5-1	TRBJ1-1	.	TGCGCCAGCAGCTTGAACGGGGGGCAGTCCGAAGCTTTCTTT	CASSLNGGQSEAFF
TRBV7-6	TRBJ1-2	TRBD1	TGTGCCAGCAGCTCGAAACGGACAGGCGGCTATGGCTACACCTTC	CASSSKRTGGYGYTF
TRBV5-1	TRBJ1-2	.	TGCGCCAGCATGCTTACAGGGTTAGAAGGCTACACCTTC	CASMLTGLEGYTF
TRBV6-4	TRBJ1-2	TRBD1	TGTGCCAGCAGTGACTCGAGCTCCGGGACAGGGGGCGTCGGTCGCGGCTACACCTTC	CASSDSSSGTGGVGRGYTF
TRBV5-8	TRBJ1-2	TRBD1	TGTGCCAGCAGCTTGTGGGGGCAGGGGGACTATGGCTACACCTTC	CASSLWGQGDYGYTF
TRBV30	TRBJ1-5	.	TGTGCCTGGAGCAACCAGGCGGGGCATAATCAGCCCCAGCATTTT	CAWSNQAGHNQPQHF
TRBV5-1	TRBJ2-7	TRBD2	TGCGCCAGCAGCTCAAATAGCGGGGGCCTCTACGAGCAGTACTTC	CASSSNSGGLYEQYF
TRBV2	TRBJ2-1	TRBD2	TGTGCCAGCCAAACTAGCGGGAGCACCAATGAGCAGTTCTTC	CASQTSGSTNEQFF
TRBV6-5	TRBJ1-6	.	TGTGCCAGCCGTTCTAGCTCCTATAATTCACCCCTCCACTTT	CASRSSSYNSPLHF
TRBV5-6	TRBJ2-6	.	TGTGCCAGCAGCTTGATCTCGTACTCTGGGGCCAACGTCCTGACTTTC	CASSLISYSGANVLTF
TRBV5-6	TRBJ2-5	TRBD1	TGTGCCAGCAGCGCCCGACAGGGGGGGGTCGAGACCCAGTACTTC	CASSARQGGVETQYF
TRBV14	TRBJ2-3	TRBD2	TGTGCCAGCAGCCAAGTAGTCGGGAGGGCCTTGGAAACAGATACGCAGTATTTT	CASSQVVGRALETDTQYF
TRBV4-1	TRBJ2-5	.	TGCGCCAGCAGCCTCGTGACAGGAACGGGAGAGACCCAGTACTTC	CASSLVTGTGETQYF
TRBV13	TRBJ1-5	.	TGTGCCAGCAGCTTTCAAGGGGTTCTTCAGCCCCAGCATTTT	CASSFQGVLQPQHF
TRBV4-2	TRBJ2-2	.	TGTGCCAGCAGCCAAGGAAGGACCGGGGGATACACCGGGGAGCTGTTTTTT	CASSQGRTGGYTGELFF
TRBV7-3	TRBJ2-7	TRBD1	TGTGCCAGCAGCTCCGACAGGGGCGGCGAGCAGTACTTC	CASSSDRGGEQYF
TRBV19	TRBJ2-1	.	TGTGCCAGTAGTATAGCACCCGGAGATGAGCAGTTCTTC	CASSIAPGDEQFF
TRBV15	TRBJ2-6	TRBD1	TGTGCCACCAGCATTATACAGGGGACTGGGGCCAACGTCCTGACTTTC	CATSIIQGTGANVLTF
TRBV30	TRBJ2-1	TRBD2	TGTGCCTGGAGTGTCACTACCCCCTGGGCTAGCGGGAGGTCAGGGGAGCAGTTCTTC	CAWSVTTPWASGRSGEQFF
TRBV18	TRBJ2-1	TRBD1	TGTGCCAGCTCAACCCTGGCCGGGACAGGGGGTGAGCAGTTCTTC	CASSTLAGTGGEQFF
TRBV10-3	TRBJ1-2	TRBD1	TGTGCCATCGCCGGCCAGGGGGCAAACTATGGCTACACCTTC	CAIAGQGANYGYTF
TRBV6-1	TRBJ2-7	TRBD1	TGTGCCAGCAGTCGACAGGGGGCGCCCCCCTACGAGCAGTACTTC	CASSRQGAPPYEQYF
TRBV4-1	TRBJ2-1	.	TGCGCCAGCAGCCAAGAGGGGGCAGGGGGGCGGGAAGCCTACAATGAGCAGTTCTTC	CASSQEGAGGREAYNEQFF
TRBV5-8	TRBJ1-5	TRBD1	TGTGCCAGCAGCTCGACAGGGGGCGGTCAGCCCCAGCATTTT	CASSSTGGGQPQHF
TRBV11-1	TRBJ1-4	.	TGTGCCAGCAGCGAACAGGGTAGGAAACTGTTTTTT	CASSEQGRKLFF
TRBV7-8	TRBJ2-7	TRBD1	TGTGCCAGCAGCTTAGATTCAGGGGGCGCCCCACTCTACGAGCAGTACTTC	CASSLDSGGAPLYEQYF
TRBV19	TRBJ2-7	.	TGTGCCAGTAGTATAGGGGGCGCAACCTACGAGCAGTACTTC	CASSIGGATYEQYF
TRBV7-3	TRBJ2-3	TRBD1	TGTGCCAGCAGCTCCGGGACAGGGACGGATACGCAGTATTTT	CASSSGTGTDTQYF
TRBV5-1	TRBJ2-7	TRBD1	TGCGCCAGCAGCAAGACAGGGGGCACCTACGAGCAGTACTTC	CASSKTGGTYEQYF
TRBV5-1	TRBJ2-7	TRBD2	TGCGCCAGCAGCTTGGTCCCGGGAGGGTCCTACGAGCAGTACTTC	CASSLVPGGSYEQYF
TRBV30	TRBJ2-5	.	TGTGCCTGGACCGGGGGAGAAGAGACCCAGTACTTC	CAWTGGEETQYF
TRBV5-1	TRBJ1-2	.	TGCGCCAGCAGCTTGGACCCAGTTTCTAACTATGGCTACACCTTC	CASSLDPVSNYGYTF
TRBV5-6	TRBJ2-5	.	TGTGCCAGCAGCTTGGGAGGGATAGGGCAAGAGACCCAGTACTTC	CASSLGGIGQETQYF
TRBV28	TRBJ1-4	.	TGTGCCAGCAGTCCTCCGGGAGGAGTGCGTGAAAAACTGTTTTTT	CASSPPGGVREKLFF
TRBV10-3	TRBJ1-5	.	TGTGCCATCAGTGTGTCAGGAGGACAGCCCCAGCATTTT	CAISVSGGQPQHF
TRBV4-2	TRBJ2-1	.	TGTGCCAGCAGCAGAGGCGAAACCCAACGGCAGTTCTTC	CASSRGETQRQFF
TRBV7-9	TRBJ1-6	TRBD1	TGTGCCAGCAGCTCACAGGGGAATAATTCACCCCTCCACTTT	CASSSQGNNSPLHF
TRBV7-9	TRBJ2-3	.	TGTGCCAGCAGCTTAGCGTGGGAGATAAGCACAGATACGCAGTATTTT	CASSLAWEISTDTQYF
TRBV6-5	TRBJ1-5	TRBD1	TGTGCCAGCAGCCCGGGACAGTGGAGCAATCAGCCCCAGCATTTT	CASSPGQWSNQPQHF
TRBV6-5	TRBJ1-2	.	TGTGCCAGCAGTGACACTAACTATGGCTACACCTTC	CASSDTNYGYTF
TRBV19	TRBJ2-7	TRBD1	TGTGCCAGTAGTACGACAGGGGGAATTTACGAGCAGTACTTC	CASSTTGGIYEQYF
TRBV19	TRBJ2-5	TRBD1	TGTGCCAGTAGTGGCCGGGACAGAGAGACCCAGTACTTC	CASSGRDRETQYF
TRBV2	TRBJ1-5	.	TGTGCCAGCACCCGACAGTACAATCAGCCCCAGCATTTT	CASTRQYNQPQHF
TRBV6-6	TRBJ1-1	.	TGTGCCAGCAGGCCCACAGGGTTGGACACTGAAGCTTTCTTT	CASRPTGLDTEAFF
TRBV5-6	TRBJ1-1	TRBD1	TGTGCCAGCACCATTTCAGGGGGCACTGAAGCTTTCTTT	CASTISGGTEAFF
TRBV28	TRBJ1-1	.	TGTGCCAGCAGTTTGCGGGGCTTGAACACTGAAGCTTTCTTT	CASSLRGLNTEAFF
TRBV2	TRBJ1-5	TRBD1	TGTGCCAGCGGGACAGGATGGGGCAATCAGCCCCAGCATTTT	CASGTGWGNQPQHF
TRBV9	TRBJ2-5	.	TGTGCCAGCAGCCCCGGGGCAGGGGAAAGGGAGCAGTACTTC	CASSPGAGEREQYF
TRBV4-1	TRBJ1-5	.	TGCGCCAGCAGCCAGTACCGCCTACGGCCCCAGCATTTT	CASSQYRLRPQHF
TRBV30	TRBJ2-7	.	TGTGCCTATCTAGTTATGAACGAGCAGTACTTC	CAYLVMNEQYF
TRBV7-2	TRBJ2-3	.	TGTGCCAGCAGCTTCGCCGGGACGGACAGATACTGGCAGTATTTT	CASSFAGTDRYWQYF
TRBV5-1	TRBJ2-2	.	TGCGCCAGCAGCTTGGATGGGCAGGGCACCGGGGAGCTGTTTTTT	CASSLDGQGTGELFF
TRBV18	TRBJ1-1	.	TGTGCCAGCTCACTAGGTGGGGGGGCTGACACTGAAGCTTTCTTT	CASSLGGGADTEAFF
TRBV30	TRBJ2-2	.	TGTGCCGGCCGGACAGCCGCGAACACCGGGGAGCTGTTTTTT	CAGRTAANTGELFF
TRBV4-2	TRBJ1-1	.	TGTGCCAGCAGCCAAGGACAGCACGTATACTACACTGAAGCTTTCTTT	CASSQGQHVYYTEAFF
TRBV29-1	TRBJ1-2	TRBD1	TGCAGCGTTAACGACAGGGAAAGATGGATTAATGGCTACACCTTC	CSVNDRERWINGYTF
TRBV4-2	TRBJ2-7	TRBD2	TGTGCCAGCAGCCAAGTCGGGGGGGGACGAACCTACGAGCAGTACTTC	CASSQVGGGRTYEQYF
TRBV19	TRBJ1-5	.	TGTGCCAGTAATGGCAGAAATGATCAGCCCCAGCATTTT	CASNGRNDQPQHF
TRBV30	TRBJ2-7	TRBD1	TGTGCCTGGAGTCCCCCGCCCGGGACAGGGAAGGGCTACGAGCAGTACTTC	CAWSPPPGTGKGYEQYF
TRBV4-1	TRBJ1-1	.	TGCGCCAGCAGCCAAGAGCGGGGCGGGACTGAAGCTTTCTTT	CASSQERGGTEAFF